This passage covers 18 T cell receptor beta chains from one sample sequenced in a study of neurological immune-mediated disorders. TCRdb used MiXCR to reprocess the 5' RACE reads, holding one entry per CDR3 protein. The table shows about 79,000 distinct CDR3 sequences, with 12% to 15% occurring only once. Material for sequencing was PBMCs. These receptors were obtained from a woman between 50 and 59 years old in good health.

This clonotype was detected ten times or more. The V gene is TRBV28, the J gene TRBJ2-1; 11 nucleotides match TRBD2. The germline V gene encodes CDR1 MDHEN and CDR2 SYDVKM. The CDR3 loop spans 15 amino acids. With 6 bases clipped from V and 8 bases from J, the junction kept 9 bases outside the gene matches. The DNA for the CDR3 is TGTGCCAGCAGAACCATTAGCGGGGGGGCTTATGAGCAGTTCTTC. Translation gives CASRTISGGAYEQFF.

The table lists this clonotype with many counts. The CDR3 DNA follows: TGCAGTGCTAGAGATCCTTTGGGACTAGCGGGAGATACGCAGTATTTT. Translated, it gives CSARDPLGLAGDTQYF. V is TRBV20-1 and J is TRBJ2-3, with 12 bases aligning to TRBD2. Unmatched junction bases numbered 6, after V lost 0 bases and J lost 5 bases. Germline-derived CDR1 and CDR2 are DFQATT and SNEGSKA (reference sequence). The CDR3 totals 16 residues.

In its sample, this clonotype was seen many times. The V gene is TRBV7-2, the J gene TRBJ1-2; the D gene is possibly TRBD1 (6 bases). V lost 2 bases and J 4 bases, leaving 11 bases between the germline ends. Germline CDR1 SGHTA, CDR2 FQGNSA. This CDR3 is built from 14 residues. CDR3 DNA sequence: TGTGCCAGCAGCTTAAGGTCAGGGGCCTATGGCTACACCTTC. Translated, it gives CASSLRSGAYGYTF. Combining the CDR3 with reference TRBV7-2 and TRBJ1-2 gives the whole variable domain GAGVSQSPSNKVTEKGKDVELRCDPISGHTALYWYRQSLGQGLEFLIYFQGNSAPDKSGLPSDRFSAERTGGSVSTLTIQRTQQEDSAVYLCASSLRSGAYGYTFGSGTRLTVV.

This clonotype has ten or more counts. V usage is TRBV20-1 and J usage is TRBJ2-1; a possible D gene is TRBD1 (7 bases). Germline V gene lookup returns CDR1 DFQATT and CDR2 SNEGSKA (reference sequence). The CDR3 extends over 12 amino acids. Trimming stripped 3 bases from V and 6 bases from J, with 9 bases between. CDR3 protein: CSASQGGNEQFF. DNA for the CDR3: TGCAGTGCTAGTCAGGGGGGCAATGAGCAGTTCTTC.

The sample holds many counts of this clonotype. The genes are TRBV5-1 and TRBJ2-3, with 7 bases fitting TRBD2. Unmatched junction bases numbered 5, after V lost 2 bases and J lost 5 bases. This CDR3 spans 14 amino acids. Germline V gives CDR1 SGHRS, CDR2 YFSETQ. The CDR3 reads CASSLGREQDTQYF. In nucleotides, the CDR3 is TGCGCCAGCAGCTTAGGGCGGGAGCAAGATACGCAGTATTTT.

This chain links TRBV30 with TRBJ1-5; D may be TRBD1 (6 bases). Trimming shortened V by 4 bases and J by 3 bases, and 10 bases separated the two germline ends. Per the germline V gene, CDR1 is GTSNPN and CDR2 is SVGIG (reference sequence). This CDR3 contains 13 residues. CDR3 DNA sequence: TGTGCCTGGAATGGACAGTACAATCAGCCCCAGCATTTT. Its protein product is CAWNGQYNQPQHF.

V and J are TRBV20-1 and TRBJ2-7; 7 nucleotides line up with TRBD2. The V and J ends lost 2 bases and 3 bases, in that order; junction bases with no gene match: 7. The CDR3 is 14 residues long. Germline loops: CDR1 DFQATT, CDR2 SNEGSKA (reference sequence). The CDR3 nucleotides read TGCAGTGCTAGATATTTGGCGGGAGTCTACGAGCAGTACTTC. This codes for CSARYLAGVYEQYF.

This clonotype appeared many times. This rearrangement joins TRBV7-2 to TRBJ2-5; 7 bases align to TRBD2. Germline CDR1 and CDR2: SGHTA and FQGNSA. Germline trimming cut 1 base from V and 7 bases from J; bases unmatched to any gene: 12. The CDR3 has 16 residues. CDR3 nucleotides: TGTGCCAGCAGCTTAGATCCAGCGGGGATTCACGGGACCCAGTACTTC. It translates to CASSLDPAGIHGTQYF.

This clonotype was seen at least ten times. The CDR3 here is CASTGGLSTDTQYF. For the CDR3, the DNA is TGTGCCAGCACCGGTGGGTTGAGCACAGATACGCAGTATTTT. The V and J genes are TRBV11-2 and TRBJ2-3; no definite D call. The CDR3 runs to 14 residues. Germline V gene lookup returns CDR1 SGHAT and CDR2 FQNNGV. V lost 7 bases and J 0 bases, leaving 11 bases between the germline ends. Together with reference TRBV11-2 and TRBJ2-3, the CDR3 gives the full variable domain: EAGVAQSPRYKIIEKRQSVAFWCNPISGHATLYWYQQILGQGPKLLIQFQNNGVVDDSQLPKDRFSAERLKGVDSTLKIQPAKLEDSAVYLCASTGGLSTDTQYFGPGTRLTVL.

This clonotype was seen at least ten times. The gene calls are TRBV6-5 and TRBJ2-2, with D maybe TRBD2 (6 bases). CDR1 is MNHEY, CDR2 SVGAGI, per germline. The CDR3 runs 18 residues. Trimming pared 0 bases from V and 0 bases from J, leaving 14 bases between. The CDR3 DNA reads as TGTGCCAGCAGTTACTCGATTATAGGAGGGACGAACACCGGGGAGCTGTTTTTT. Its protein product is CASSYSIIGGTNTGELFF.

CDR3 sequence: CASSLEVVCAGGYTF. The CDR3 DNA reads as TGCGCCAGCAGCTTGGAGGTGGTGTGTGCAGGAGGCTACACCTTC. The V call is TRBV5-1, the J call TRBJ1-2, with no clear D. Between the trimmed V and J ends, which lost 0 bases and 8 bases, there was a span of 17 bases. This CDR3 spans 15 amino acids. Germline CDR1 SGHRS, CDR2 YFSETQ.

This clonotype was seen at least ten times. The chain combines TRBV6-2 or TRBV6-3 with TRBJ1-2; possible D gene TRBD1, 5 bases. Germline CDR1 is MNHEY and CDR2 is SVGEGT. V shed 0 bases and J shed 11 bases, with 7 bases lying between them. CDR3 size: 11 residues. CDR3 protein: CASSYSGQYTF. As DNA, the CDR3 is TGTGCCAGCAGTTACTCGGGGCAGTACACCTTC.

This clonotype occurred a few times. This rearrangement joins TRBV6-1 to TRBJ1-6, with a tentative D call TRBD1 (5 bases). Germline lookup yields CDR1 MNHNS and CDR2 SASEGT. V shed 4 bases and J shed 11 bases, with 18 bases lying between them. The CDR3 has 15 amino acids. This CDR3 is CASSARVRTSTPLHF. The CDR3 nucleotides read TGTGCCAGCAGTGCCAGGGTACGGACCTCGACACCCCTCCACTTT.

CDR3 sequence reads: CASSEAGDQPQHF. CDR3 bases: TGTGCCAGCAGTGAAGCGGGAGATCAGCCCCAGCATTTT. The V and J genes are TRBV2 and TRBJ1-5; D gene ambiguous. CDR3 length: 13 amino acids. The germline V and J ends were trimmed by 0 bases and 5 bases, with 5 bases remaining between them. Germline V gene sequence: CDR1 SNHLY, CDR2 FYNNEI.

To note about this clonotype: A read error may explain this, as a much larger clone is one base away. The chain employs TRBV20-1 and TRBJ2-7, with 9 bases fitting TRBD2. Germline lookup yields CDR1 DFQATT and CDR2 SNEGSKA (reference sequence). The CDR3 length is 15 residues. CDR3: CSARDFSGSSHEQYF. The CDR3, as DNA: TGCAGTGCTAGAGACTTTAGCGGGAGCTCCCACGAGCAGTACTTC.

This clonotype was seen at least ten times. The chain joins TRBV5-1 to TRBJ2-1, with 10 bases that match TRBD2. The CDR3 covers 16 residues. Germline V gene data show CDR1 as SGHRS and CDR2 as YFSETQ. Losses at the gene ends were 0 bases for V and 3 bases for J; bases not matched to a gene: 3. The CDR3 sequence: CASSLGSSGSYNEQFF. The CDR3 DNA is TGCGCCAGCAGCTTGGGGTCTAGCGGGAGCTACAATGAGCAGTTCTTC.

There are many counts of this clonotype. The rearrangement joins TRBV3-1 to TRBJ2-3, with 11 bases aligning to TRBD2. Trimming at V came to 1 base and at J to 5 bases, leaving 8 bases not matched to a gene. Germline loops: CDR1 LGHDT, CDR2 YNNKEL (reference sequence). This CDR3 is built from 17 residues. CDR3 loop: CASSQAATSGTGDTQYF. CDR3 nucleotide sequence: TGTGCCAGCAGCCAAGCGGCGACTAGCGGGACTGGAGATACGCAGTATTTT.

This clonotype has at least ten counts. The chain joins TRBV18 to TRBJ2-2; the match to TRBD2 covers 7 bases. The CDR3 contains 17 residues. Germline V lookup: CDR1 KGHSH, CDR2 LQKENI. V shed 6 bases, J shed 1 base, and the junction held 11 bases outside the gene matches. The CDR3 reads CASSQLLGLVNTGELFF. The CDR3 nucleotides are TGTGCCAGCTCCCAACTATTAGGACTAGTGAACACCGGGGAGCTGTTTTTT.